This T cell receptor (beta chain) is drawn from a study of breast tumors, draining lymph nodes, adjacent tissues. The table lists this clonotype with a few counts. The target antigen is unknown. TCRdb called the multiplex PCR reads again in MiXCR, with one record for every CDR3 protein. Among about 89,000 distinct CDR3 sequences, more than 25% were seen once, and the ten largest hold more than 8%. The germline V gene has CDR1 MGHRA and CDR2 YSYEKL. The V gene lost 1 base and the J gene lost 8 bases, with 15 bases spanning the gap. The CDR3 has 15 amino acids. Breast cancer patients provided tissue from their axillary draining lymph nodes. The study, taken as a whole, reports: Findings are consistent with lymph node origin and intratumoral expansion of most tumor T cells. Tumor T cell lymph node origin was a supported hypothesis, not proven. Tumor TCR diversity was below lymph nodes but above nontumor tissue.

The V gene is TRBV4-1, the J gene TRBJ2-4, with D hard to call. The sequencing input was axillary lymph node tissue. This receptor was identified in a female donor with breast cancer. Some clones in this sample may be carry-over from other donors' samples. The CDR3 here is CASSQVFQPEDIQYF. The CDR3 DNA is TGCGCCAGCAGCCAAGTTTTCCAACCCGAGGACATTCAGTACTTC.